This is a list of T cell receptor beta chains from one sample in a study of T-cell memory formation after mild COVID-19. One entry per CDR3 protein results from TCRdb running MiXCR on the 5' RACE reads. The sample contains about 560,000 distinct CDR3 sequences, approximately 15% of which appear only once. Sample: PBMCs or a T cell subset sorted from them (not recorded which). All receptors derive from an adult woman who had mild COVID-19 (a few samples of this study predate the infection). Cell type and time point are not known. The CDR3 runs from the conserved cysteine through the conserved F or W. The D gene is left open where the match is weak. Part of the rows lack a size; the others show once, few, many or a class for expanded clones.

D gene: NA; CDR3 length: 13; clone size: NA; V gene: TRBV12-3/TRBV12-4; J gene: TRBJ1-1; CDR3 protein: CASSRPYGAEAFF; CDR3 DNA: TGTGCCAGCTCCAGACCCTATGGGGCTGAAGCTTTCTTT
D gene: NA; CDR3 length: 15; clone size: NA; V gene: TRBV4-3; J gene: TRBJ2-7; CDR3 protein: CASSQDWQGQYEQYF; CDR3 DNA: TGCGCCAGCAGCCAAGATTGGCAGGGGCAATACGAGCAGTACTTC
D gene: NA; CDR3 length: 11; clone size: NA; V gene: TRBV30; J gene: TRBJ2-7; CDR3 protein: CAWTTTYEQYF; CDR3 DNA: TGTGCCTGGACCACAACCTACGAGCAGTACTTC
D gene: NA; CDR3 length: 16; clone size: few; V gene: TRBV4-2; J gene: TRBJ2-1; CDR3 protein: CASSQADLVTYNEQFF; CDR3 DNA: TGTGCCAGCAGCCAAGCCGATCTAGTCACCTACAATGAGCAGTTCTTC
D gene: NA; CDR3 length: 13; clone size: NA; V gene: TRBV5-1; J gene: TRBJ2-7; CDR3 protein: CASKGHQAYEQYF; CDR3 DNA: TGCGCCAGCAAAGGACACCAGGCATACGAGCAGTACTTC
D gene: TRBD2; CDR3 length: 15; clone size: NA; V gene: TRBV7-3; J gene: TRBJ2-5; CDR3 protein: CASSLFGSGGETQYF; CDR3 DNA: TGTGCCAGCAGCTTATTTGGCTCGGGAGGAGAGACCCAGTACTTC
D gene: NA; CDR3 length: 16; clone size: many; V gene: TRBV9; J gene: TRBJ1-4; CDR3 protein: CASSPRFTQLGEKLFF; CDR3 DNA: TGTGCCAGCAGCCCCCGTTTTACCCAACTGGGTGAAAAACTGTTTTTT
D gene: NA; CDR3 length: 12; clone size: many; V gene: TRBV12-3/TRBV12-4; J gene: TRBJ2-1; CDR3 protein: CASSKMDNEQFF; CDR3 DNA: TGTGCCAGCAGCAAAATGGACAATGAGCAGTTCTTC
D gene: TRBD1; CDR3 length: 14; clone size: few; V gene: TRBV6-6; J gene: TRBJ1-2; CDR3 protein: CASSLKTGITEYTF; CDR3 DNA: TGTGCCAGCAGCCTAAAGACAGGGATAACAGAGTACACCTTC
D gene: TRBD1; CDR3 length: 13; clone size: few; V gene: TRBV20-1; J gene: TRBJ1-6; CDR3 protein: CSARTGGNSPLHF; CDR3 DNA: TGCAGTGCAAGGACAGGGGGTAATTCACCCCTCCACTTT
D gene: NA; CDR3 length: 14; clone size: NA; V gene: TRBV6-2/TRBV6-3; J gene: TRBJ1-2; CDR3 protein: CASSYSGSNYGYTF; CDR3 DNA: TGTGCCAGCAGTTACTCCGGATCTAACTATGGCTACACCTTC
D gene: NA; CDR3 length: 13; clone size: many; V gene: TRBV24-1; J gene: TRBJ2-1; CDR3 protein: CATSDPREAEQFF; CDR3 DNA: TGTGCCACCAGTGACCCCAGGGAGGCTGAGCAGTTCTTC
D gene: TRBD1; CDR3 length: 14; clone size: NA; V gene: TRBV12-3/TRBV12-4; J gene: TRBJ2-7; CDR3 protein: CASSTTGAPYEQYF; CDR3 DNA: TGTGCCAGCAGTACGACAGGGGCACCCTACGAGCAGTACTTC
D gene: TRBD2; CDR3 length: 15; clone size: few; V gene: TRBV20-1; J gene: TRBJ2-3; CDR3 protein: CSARRMGGYTDTQYF; CDR3 DNA: TGCAGTGCTAGACGGATGGGGGGGTACACAGATACGCAGTATTTT
D gene: NA; CDR3 length: 14; clone size: few; V gene: TRBV6-2/TRBV6-3; J gene: TRBJ2-7; CDR3 protein: CASSYEGKSYEQYF; CDR3 DNA: TGTGCCAGCAGTTATGAGGGGAAATCCTACGAGCAGTACTTC
D gene: NA; CDR3 length: 13; clone size: NA; V gene: TRBV20-1; J gene: TRBJ1-5; CDR3 protein: CSARQGGGQPQHF; CDR3 DNA: TGCAGTGCTAGACAGGGTGGAGGGCAGCCCCAGCATTTT
D gene: NA; CDR3 length: 12; clone size: few; V gene: TRBV29-1; J gene: TRBJ2-7; CDR3 protein: CSVVEGTYEQYF; CDR3 DNA: TGCAGCGTCGTTGAGGGGACTTACGAGCAGTACTTC
D gene: NA; CDR3 length: 13; clone size: NA; V gene: TRBV19; J gene: TRBJ2-7; CDR3 protein: CAAGGGVGYEQYF; CDR3 DNA: TGTGCCGCCGGCGGCGGAGTTGGCTACGAGCAGTACTTC
D gene: NA; CDR3 length: 15; clone size: NA; V gene: TRBV6-2/TRBV6-3; J gene: TRBJ2-1; CDR3 protein: CASSLERDGRWDQFF; CDR3 DNA: TGTGCCAGCAGTCTCGAACGAGACGGAAGGTGGGATCAGTTCTTC
D gene: NA; CDR3 length: 19; clone size: NA; V gene: TRBV27; J gene: TRBJ2-6; CDR3 protein: CASSLEWTGNPSGANVLTF; CDR3 DNA: TGTGCCAGCAGTTTAGAGTGGACGGGGAACCCCTCTGGGGCCAACGTCCTGACTTTC
D gene: NA; CDR3 length: 11; clone size: many; V gene: TRBV29-1; J gene: TRBJ2-7; CDR3 protein: CSVERSGKQYF; CDR3 DNA: TGCAGCGTTGAACGGTCAGGCAAGCAGTACTTC
D gene: NA; CDR3 length: 14; clone size: NA; V gene: TRBV15; J gene: TRBJ2-7; CDR3 protein: CATSRDFILREQYF; CDR3 DNA: TGTGCCACCAGCAGAGATTTTATCCTACGCGAGCAGTACTTC
D gene: NA; CDR3 length: 14; clone size: NA; V gene: TRBV6-5; J gene: TRBJ1-4; CDR3 protein: CASSLTQTNEKLFF; CDR3 DNA: TGTGCCAGCAGTTTGACGCAAACTAATGAAAAACTGTTTTTT
D gene: NA; CDR3 length: 14; clone size: few; V gene: TRBV12-3/TRBV12-4; J gene: TRBJ1-1; CDR3 protein: CASSPSGWGTEAFF; CDR3 DNA: TGTGCCAGCAGTCCCAGCGGATGGGGGACTGAAGCTTTCTTT
D gene: NA; CDR3 length: 15; clone size: NA; V gene: TRBV7-9; J gene: TRBJ2-1; CDR3 protein: CASSLGDIAYNEQFF; CDR3 DNA: TGTGCCAGCAGCTTAGGGGACATCGCCTACAATGAGCAGTTCTTC
D gene: NA; CDR3 length: 14; clone size: NA; V gene: TRBV11-2; J gene: TRBJ2-7; CDR3 protein: CASSPGRRFHEQYF; CDR3 DNA: TGTGCCAGCAGCCCCGGACGTAGATTCCACGAGCAGTACTTC
D gene: TRBD1; CDR3 length: 15; clone size: NA; V gene: TRBV9; J gene: TRBJ1-6; CDR3 protein: CASSAGTGYNSPLHF; CDR3 DNA: TGTGCCAGCAGCGCCGGGACAGGGTATAATTCACCCCTCCACTTT
D gene: NA; CDR3 length: 15; clone size: few; V gene: TRBV2; J gene: TRBJ1-1; CDR3 protein: CASTREGVMNTEAFF; CDR3 DNA: TGTGCCAGCACTCGAGAGGGGGTCATGAACACTGAAGCTTTCTTT
D gene: TRBD2; CDR3 length: 19; clone size: few; V gene: TRBV11-2; J gene: TRBJ2-2; CDR3 protein: CASSFRVAGGKTNTGELFF; CDR3 DNA: TGTGCCAGCAGCTTCCGCGTAGCGGGGGGGAAGACGAACACCGGGGAGCTGTTTTTT
D gene: NA; CDR3 length: 14; clone size: NA; V gene: TRBV6-6; J gene: TRBJ2-1; CDR3 protein: CASSYSVVGNEQFF; CDR3 DNA: TGTGCCAGCAGTTACTCGGTAGTAGGCAATGAGCAGTTCTTC
D gene: TRBD2; CDR3 length: 14; clone size: NA; V gene: TRBV10-3; J gene: TRBJ2-7; CDR3 protein: CAISDSGGPGEQYF; CDR3 DNA: TGTGCCATCAGTGATTCGGGGGGGCCTGGAGAGCAGTACTTC
D gene: NA; CDR3 length: 15; clone size: NA; V gene: TRBV20-1; J gene: TRBJ2-1; CDR3 protein: CSARLPGRGKYEQFF; CDR3 DNA: TGCAGTGCTAGACTTCCGGGTAGGGGAAAATACGAGCAGTTCTTC
D gene: NA; CDR3 length: 14; clone size: NA; V gene: TRBV3-1; J gene: TRBJ2-7; CDR3 protein: CASSRKQGIGEQYF; CDR3 DNA: TGTGCCAGCAGCCGGAAGCAGGGGATCGGGGAGCAGTACTTC
D gene: NA; CDR3 length: 13; clone size: few; V gene: TRBV5-1; J gene: TRBJ1-3; CDR3 protein: CASSTDSGNTIYF; CDR3 DNA: TGTGCCAGTAGTACAGACTCTGGAAACACCATATATTTT
D gene: NA; CDR3 length: 16; clone size: NA; V gene: TRBV7-2; J gene: TRBJ1-5; CDR3 protein: CASSTGTVYSNQPQHF; CDR3 DNA: TGTGCCAGCAGCACCGGGACGGTGTATAGCAATCAGCCCCAGCATTTT
D gene: NA; CDR3 length: 11; clone size: NA; V gene: TRBV23-1; J gene: TRBJ2-1; CDR3 protein: CASRTRDEQFF; CDR3 DNA: TGCGCCAGCCGAACACGTGATGAGCAGTTCTTC
D gene: NA; CDR3 length: 17; clone size: few; V gene: TRBV5-6; J gene: TRBJ2-7; CDR3 protein: CASSVLRGRGRRNEQYF; CDR3 DNA: TGTGCCAGCAGCGTACTTCGGGGGAGGGGGCGGCGGAACGAGCAGTACTTC
D gene: NA; CDR3 length: 13; clone size: NA; V gene: TRBV3-1; J gene: TRBJ2-1; CDR3 protein: CASSQLSYNEQFF; CDR3 DNA: TGTGCCAGCAGCCAATTGTCCTACAATGAGCAGTTCTTC
D gene: TRBD1; CDR3 length: 16; clone size: few; V gene: TRBV5-4; J gene: TRBJ2-1; CDR3 protein: CASRKELTGVGNEQFF; CDR3 DNA: TGTGCCAGCAGAAAAGAGTTGACAGGGGTTGGCAATGAGCAGTTCTTC
D gene: NA; CDR3 length: 17; clone size: NA; V gene: TRBV24-1; J gene: TRBJ2-2; CDR3 protein: CATSDLHRSGNTGELFF; CDR3 DNA: TGTGCCACCAGTGATTTGCATCGGAGTGGGAACACCGGGGAGCTGTTTTTT
D gene: NA; CDR3 length: 15; clone size: NA; V gene: TRBV5-1; J gene: TRBJ2-2; CDR3 protein: CASSLGTATTGELFF; CDR3 DNA: TGCGCCAGCAGCTTGGGGACAGCTACCACCGGGGAGCTGTTTTTT
D gene: TRBD1; CDR3 length: 14; clone size: NA; V gene: TRBV10-3; J gene: TRBJ2-1; CDR3 protein: CAISGQGFYNEQFF; CDR3 DNA: TGTGCCATCTCCGGACAGGGGTTCTACAATGAGCAGTTCTTC
D gene: TRBD1; CDR3 length: 15; clone size: few; V gene: TRBV7-2; J gene: TRBJ2-7; CDR3 protein: CASSSGQFSSYEQYF; CDR3 DNA: TGTGCCAGCAGCTCGGGACAGTTTAGCTCCTACGAGCAGTACTTC
D gene: NA; CDR3 length: 15; clone size: many; V gene: TRBV5-1; J gene: TRBJ2-3; CDR3 protein: CASSLSGGTTDTQYF; CDR3 DNA: TGCGCCAGCAGCTTGAGTGGCGGGACAACAGATACGCAGTATTTT
D gene: NA; CDR3 length: 13; clone size: few; V gene: TRBV4-3; J gene: TRBJ1-2; CDR3 protein: CASSQEQGGGYTF; CDR3 DNA: TGCGCCAGCAGCCAAGAACAGGGTGGTGGCTACACCTTC
D gene: NA; CDR3 length: 12; clone size: NA; V gene: TRBV2; J gene: TRBJ1-1; CDR3 protein: CASGAWGTEAFF; CDR3 DNA: TGTGCCAGCGGGGCGTGGGGGACTGAAGCTTTCTTT
D gene: NA; CDR3 length: 15; clone size: NA; V gene: TRBV12-3/TRBV12-4; J gene: TRBJ2-7; CDR3 protein: CASSPEAGVSYEQYF; CDR3 DNA: TGTGCCAGCAGTCCAGAAGCAGGGGTCTCCTACGAGCAGTACTTC
D gene: TRBD1; CDR3 length: 15; clone size: NA; V gene: TRBV12-3/TRBV12-4; J gene: TRBJ1-5; CDR3 protein: CASSEDRGSNQPQHF; CDR3 DNA: TGTGCCAGCAGTGAGGACAGGGGGAGCAATCAGCCCCAGCATTTT
D gene: TRBD1; CDR3 length: 16; clone size: NA; V gene: TRBV20-1; J gene: TRBJ1-5; CDR3 protein: CSARTPNRGRNQPQHF; CDR3 DNA: TGCAGTGCTAGAACACCAAACAGGGGGCGGAATCAGCCCCAGCATTTT
D gene: NA; CDR3 length: 16; clone size: NA; V gene: TRBV4-3; J gene: TRBJ1-2; CDR3 protein: CASSQDWQGLPLSYTF; CDR3 DNA: TGCGCCAGCAGCCAAGATTGGCAGGGCCTCCCTTTGTCCTACACCTTC
D gene: NA; CDR3 length: 14; clone size: NA; V gene: TRBV5-4; J gene: TRBJ1-4; CDR3 protein: CASSPAGRAEKLFF; CDR3 DNA: TGTGCCAGCAGCCCCGCGGGGAGAGCGGAAAAACTGTTTTTT
D gene: TRBD2; CDR3 length: 15; clone size: NA; V gene: TRBV20-1; J gene: TRBJ2-1; CDR3 protein: CSAEVPGLADNEQFF; CDR3 DNA: TGCAGTGCTGAAGTACCGGGACTAGCGGACAATGAGCAGTTCTTC
D gene: NA; CDR3 length: 16; clone size: few; V gene: TRBV7-8; J gene: TRBJ1-3; CDR3 protein: CASSFATARGGNTIYF; CDR3 DNA: TGTGCCAGCAGCTTCGCTACGGCCAGAGGGGGAAACACCATATATTTT